The present T cell receptor beta chain was sequenced within a study of blood T cell repertoires in COVID-19. Background on the study: Acute and convalescent COVID-19 specimens originated in the United States, Italy and Spain. Sample material is recorded as cDNA or gDNA derived from T cells, B-cell-depleted T cells, or PBMCs.

Per germline, CDR1 LNHDA and CDR2 SQIVND (reference sequence). V shed 4 bases and J 0 bases; nucleotides not matched to a gene: 9. This CDR3 is built from 18 residues. Generated by immunoSEQ multiplex PCR, the TCRdb table keeps only in-frame clones and is missing some. This table holds roughly 380,000 clones, approximately 77% found once. This chain joins TRBV19 and TRBJ1-5, with 10 nucleotides matching TRBD1. Sequences were obtained from peripheral blood. The receptor was isolated from a human donor with acute or convalescent COVID-19. The donor label of this sample is uncertain. The CDR3 sequence: CASSTRRGQGNSNQPQHF. As DNA, the CDR3 is TGTGCCAGTAGTACTAGGCGGGGACAGGGGAATAGCAATCAGCCCCAGCATTTT. Full variable domain (missing parts from reference TRBV19 and TRBJ1-5): DGGITQSPKYLFRKEGQNVTLSCEQNLNHDAMYWYRQDPGQGLRLIYYSQIVNDFQKGDIAEGYSVSREKKESFPLTVTSAQKNPTAFYLCASSTRRGQGNSNQPQHFGDGTRLSIL.